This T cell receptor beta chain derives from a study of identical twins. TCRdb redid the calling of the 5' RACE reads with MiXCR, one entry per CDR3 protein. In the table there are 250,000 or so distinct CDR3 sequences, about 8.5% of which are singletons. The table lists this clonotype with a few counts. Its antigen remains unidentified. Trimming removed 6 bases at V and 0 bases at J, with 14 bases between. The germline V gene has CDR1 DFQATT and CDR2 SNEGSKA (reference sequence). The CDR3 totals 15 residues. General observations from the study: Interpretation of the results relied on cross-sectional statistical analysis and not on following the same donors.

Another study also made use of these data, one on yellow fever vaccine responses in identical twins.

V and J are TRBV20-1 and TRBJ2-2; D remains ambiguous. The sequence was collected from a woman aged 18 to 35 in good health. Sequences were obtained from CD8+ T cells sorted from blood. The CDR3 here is CSAIIAHTNTGELFF. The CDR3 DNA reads TGCAGTGCCATTATAGCCCATACGAACACCGGGGAGCTGTTTTTT.